These 23 T cell receptor beta chains share one sample of origin, sequenced in a study of T-cell memory formation after mild COVID-19. TCRdb redid the calling of the 5' RACE reads with MiXCR, one entry per CDR3 protein. The profile shows 210,000 or so distinct CDR3 sequences, approximately 30% of them singletons. Input material: PBMCs or a T cell subset sorted from them (not recorded which). The receptors originated from an adult woman who had mild COVID-19 (a few samples of this study predate the infection). Cell type and time point are not known.

This clonotype was seen a few times. V and J are TRBV7-9 and TRBJ2-4; perhaps TRBD1 as D (6 bases). Per the germline V gene, CDR1 is SEHNR and CDR2 is FQNEAQ (reference sequence). This CDR3 comprises 15 residues. V lost 5 bases, J lost 3 bases, and 14 bases lay in between. The CDR3 region is CASSVTGQIKNIQYF. In DNA, the CDR3 is TGTGCCAGCAGCGTCACTGGACAGATCAAAAACATTCAGTACTTC.

The V call is TRBV7-6, the J call TRBJ2-2; D is uncertain. The germline V gene encodes CDR1 SGHVS and CDR2 FNYEAQ. With 4 bases removed from V and 3 bases from J, the gap between germline ends came to 9 bases. The CDR3 totals 14 residues. CDR3 sequence: CASSYAWDTGELFF. The CDR3 DNA reads TGTGCCAGCAGCTATGCGTGGGACACCGGGGAGCTGTTTTTT.

The gene calls are TRBV20-1 and TRBJ2-7; D gene ambiguous. The V end lost 3 bases, the J end lost 5 bases, and 8 bases lay between the germline ends. This CDR3 is 11 amino acids long. Germline V gene lookup returns CDR1 DFQATT and CDR2 SNEGSKA (reference sequence). The CDR3 nucleotides read TGCAGTGCTAGCCATTCCGACGAGCAGTACTTC. It codes for CSASHSDEQYF.

The chain recombines TRBV20-1 with TRBJ1-5, with TRBD1 matching 7 bases. V trimming: 1 base; J trimming: 1 base; junction bases outside the gene matches: 1. The CDR3 length is 14 residues. Germline V gives CDR1 DFQATT, CDR2 SNEGSKA (reference sequence). The CDR3, as DNA: TGCAGTGCTAGAGGGACAGGCAGCAATCAGCCCCAGCATTTT. Its protein product is CSARGTGSNQPQHF.

This clonotype has just a few counts. The gene calls are TRBV5-1 and TRBJ2-2; no definite D call. CDR1 is SGHRS and CDR2 is YFSETQ in the germline V gene. V dropped 4 bases and J dropped 7 bases, with 23 bases sitting between them. This CDR3 comprises 17 residues. CDR3 coding DNA: TGCGCCAGCAGCCTTCGACAAGCCACAGCTAGGATCGGGGAGCTGTTTTTT. Translated, it gives CASSLRQATARIGELFF.

With regard to this clonotype: The junction does not match germline at one end; this may be a read error. This chain connects TRBV7-9 to TRBJ2-5; possibly TRBD2 for D (5 bases). Germline lookup yields CDR1 SEHNR and CDR2 FQNEAQ (reference sequence). This CDR3 contains 14 residues. The CDR3 protein is CTSSVFQRGETQYF. The CDR3 region has the DNA TGTACCAGCAGCGTCTTCCAGCGCGGGGAGACCCAGTACTTC. Looking up the rest from reference TRBV7-9 and TRBJ2-5 gives the full variable domain: DTGVSQNPRHKITKRGQNVTFRCDPISEHNRLYWYRQTLGQGPEFLTYFQNEAQLEKSRLLSDRFSAERPKGSFSTLEIQRTEQGDSAMYLCTSSVFQRGETQYFGPGTRLLVL.

At least ten counts were recorded for this clonotype. The V call is TRBV7-6, the J call TRBJ2-7; 10 bases are a match to TRBD2. Unmatched junction bases numbered 8, after V lost 5 bases and J lost 4 bases. CDR1 is SGHVS and CDR2 is FNYEAQ in the germline V gene. This CDR3 spans 15 amino acids. The CDR3 is CASSPRTSGLYEQYF. CDR3 DNA sequence: TGTGCCAGCAGCCCCAGGACTAGCGGACTTTACGAGCAGTACTTC.

This sequence joins TRBV6-1 and TRBJ2-5; D is unresolved. The V end was cut by 1 base, the J end by 7 bases, with 13 bases between. The CDR3 contains 14 residues. Per germline, CDR1 MNHNS and CDR2 SASEGT. The CDR3, as DNA: TGTGCCAGCAGTGAAGGGTCCGCTTTGTTGACCCAGTACTTC. This codes for CASSEGSALLTQYF.

This clonotype was seen a few times. V usage is TRBV7-3 and J usage is TRBJ2-3; weak D call: TRBD2 (6 bases). The CDR3 is 14 residues long. Trimming cost V 5 bases and J 9 bases, with 18 bases left between them. CDR1 is SGHTA and CDR2 is FQGTGA in the germline V gene. The CDR3 loop is CASSAGTGWRTQYF. CDR3 in DNA: TGTGCCAGCAGCGCCGGGACTGGCTGGCGGACGCAGTATTTT.

This clonotype was seen once. V is TRBV12-3 or TRBV12-4 and J is TRBJ1-2; D gene unclear. This CDR3 comprises 13 residues. Between the trimmed V and J ends, which lost 2 bases and 8 bases, there was a span of 12 bases. Written as DNA, the CDR3 is TGTGCCAGCAGTTTAACCAGCAGTTACGGCTACACCTTC. This gives the protein CASSLTSSYGYTF.

The V gene is TRBV3-1, the J gene TRBJ2-2; D is uncertain. V lost 0 bases to trimming and J lost 11 bases, with 7 bases between them. CDR3 length: 12 amino acids. CDR1 and CDR2 from the germline V gene are LGHDT and YNNKEL (reference sequence). The CDR3 loop reads CASSQDTYELFF. The CDR3 bases are TGTGCCAGCAGCCAAGATACTTACGAGCTGTTTTTT.

The chain joins TRBV2 to TRBJ2-3; D perhaps matches TRBD2 (6 bases). This CDR3 spans 15 amino acids. CDR1 is SNHLY, CDR2 FYNNEI, per germline. V was shortened by 6 bases and J by 0 bases, with 13 bases between the two germline ends. DNA of the CDR3: TGTGCCAGCAGAATACTCAGCGGGAGCACAGATACGCAGTATTTT. Translating it yields CASRILSGSTDTQYF.

This clonotype was seen ten or more times. The CDR3 spells CASSRLAGGRNEQFF. CDR3 in DNA: TGTGCCAGCAGCCGACTAGCGGGAGGAAGAAATGAGCAGTTCTTC. This chain uses TRBV12-3 or TRBV12-4 with TRBJ2-1; 13 bases map to TRBD2. V shed 6 bases, J shed 7 bases, and the junction held 6 bases outside the gene matches. The CDR3 extends over 15 amino acids.

This clonotype was detected only a few times. The chain recombines TRBV12-3 or TRBV12-4 with TRBJ2-7; D is perhaps TRBD2 (6 bases). V dropped 6 bases and J dropped 2 bases, with 23 bases sitting between them. This CDR3 contains 17 residues. The CDR3 nucleotides read TGTGCCAGCAGCCGTTCTGAGGGCGCGCGGGGTACCTACGAGCAGTACTTC. Amino acid sequence: CASSRSEGARGTYEQYF.

The rearrangement joins TRBV5-5 to TRBJ1-2; 7 bases are shared with TRBD1. The V segment lost 2 bases and the J segment 8 bases; nucleotides outside the gene matches: 12. The CDR3 length is 15 residues. Germline-derived CDR1 and CDR2 are SGHKS and YYEKEE (reference sequence). The CDR3 bases are TGTGCCAGCAGCTTAAGCCCAGGACAGGTTACCGGCTACACCTTC. Amino acid sequence: CASSLSPGQVTGYTF.

The V call is TRBV5-1, the J call TRBJ1-2, with 12 bases that match TRBD1. This CDR3 is 15 amino acids long. Germline-derived CDR1 and CDR2 are SGHRS and YFSETQ. The V gene end was trimmed by 4 bases and the J gene end by 0 bases; junction bases not matched to a gene: 1. CDR3 nucleotides: TGCGCCAGCAGCCGGGACAGGGGGCCTAACTATGGCTACACCTTC. Amino acids: CASSRDRGPNYGYTF. The full variable domain, its missing parts supplied by reference TRBV5-1 and TRBJ1-2, is KAGVTQTPRYLIKTRGQQVTLSCSPISGHRSVSWYQQTPGQGLQFLFEYFSETQRNKGNFPGRFSGRQFSNSRSEMNVSTLELGDSALYLCASSRDRGPNYGYTFGSGTRLTVV.

V is TRBV24-1 and J is TRBJ2-2; 8 bases align to TRBD1. V lost 3 bases to trimming and J lost 5 bases; unmatched junction nucleotides: 7. The V gene's germline CDR1 is KGHDR and CDR2 SFDVKD. The CDR3 is 16 residues long. The CDR3 nucleotides read TGTGCCACCAGTGATCTGTCGGGACAGGAGACCGGGGAGCTGTTTTTT. Its protein product is CATSDLSGQETGELFF.

The CDR3: CSVGRGTGDSGEQYF. In DNA form, the CDR3 reads TGCAGCGTTGGAAGGGGCACGGGAGACTCGGGCGAGCAGTACTTC. The chain combines TRBV29-1 with TRBJ2-7; a possible D gene is TRBD2 (6 bases). Trimming stripped 4 bases from V and 6 bases from J, with 22 bases between. The germline gives CDR1 SQVTM, CDR2 ANQGSEA. The CDR3 loop spans 15 amino acids.

The gene calls are TRBV12-3 or TRBV12-4 and TRBJ1-1; possibly TRBD1 for D (5 bases). Trimming took 0 bases from V and 4 from J, leaving 15 bases between them. The CDR3 is made up of 16 amino acids. This chain's CDR3 is CASSLAYRGVGTEAFF. The CDR3 DNA sequence: TGTGCCAGCAGTTTAGCGTATCGGGGGGTGGGCACTGAAGCTTTCTTT.

CDR3 bases: TGTGCCAGCAGCTGGGCGGGTTTGTGGTTCGATGAGCAGTTCTTC. This codes for CASSWAGLWFDEQFF. The chain uses TRBV5-5 and TRBJ2-1; weak D call: TRBD2 (5 bases). Trimming pared 3 bases from V and 8 bases from J, leaving 18 bases between. The CDR3 sequence is 15 residues long. CDR1 is SGHKS and CDR2 is YYEKEE in the germline V gene (reference sequence).

This clonotype turned up a few times. The rearrangement uses TRBV4-2 and TRBJ2-1; D not certain. The V and J ends lost 5 bases and 3 bases respectively, with 14 bases between them. This CDR3 contains 15 residues. In germline, CDR1 is LGHNA, CDR2 YNFKEQ. CDR3 nucleotides: TGTGCCAGCAGCGGACGACGAGCACTCTACAATGAGCAGTTCTTC. Its protein is CASSGRRALYNEQFF.

This clonotype was counted between two and nine times. The rearrangement uses TRBV29-1 and TRBJ2-1; tentative D call: TRBD2 (5 bases). CDR1 is SQVTM and CDR2 is ANQGSEA in the germline V gene. The CDR3 length is 17 residues. The germline V and J ends were trimmed by 4 bases and 2 bases, with 21 bases remaining between them. CDR3 region: CSVGRETIRRPYNEQFF. The CDR3 DNA sequence: TGCAGCGTTGGCCGGGAAACTATACGGAGGCCCTACAATGAGCAGTTCTTC.

This clonotype came up a few times. V is TRBV14 and J is TRBJ1-1; a weak D match, TRBD1 (5 bases). CDR3 length: 13 amino acids. The V end was cut by 5 bases, the J end by 1 base, with 8 bases between. The germline V gene has CDR1 SGHDN and CDR2 FVKESK. The DNA of the CDR3 is TGTGCCAGCAGCACCCAGGGGAACACTGAAGCTTTCTTT. Amino acid sequence: CASSTQGNTEAFF.